This T cell receptor beta chain was observed in a study of T-cell memory formation after mild COVID-19 (dated by TCRdb to about 2021). Regarding the study in general: TCR sequence clusters from the two donors were found to be largely donor specific. In a couple of donors, T-cell clones that expanded and contracted after mild COVID-19 were tracked by sequencing TCRalpha and TCRbeta repertoires over time. The cohort comprised two young, previously healthy adult volunteers, one female and one male.

Sequenced on an Illumina NovaSeq 6000. cDNA libraries for TCRalpha and TCRbeta were prepared by 5'RACE using constant-segment primers, with sample barcodes and unique molecular identifiers added. Trizol reagent was used to extract RNA from every sample. The libraries were amplified in two PCR steps, and the second step added a second sample barcode and Illumina TruSeq adapters. Sequencing of the libraries was done on an Illumina NovaSeq, producing 2 x 150 bp paired-end reads. The paper's processing steps were these. With migec v1.2.7, reads were demultiplexed and then collapsed into UMI-guided consensus sequences. Using mixcr v2.1.11, UMI consensuses were aligned to TRA and TRB V and J templates and then assembled into clonotypes. A clonotype was counted as expanded or contracted only when both edgeR and NoisET called the clonotype significant, with the noise models trained on biological replicates. For edgeR calls, a false discovery rate-adjusted p below 0.01 and a log2 fold-change threshold of 1 were applied. PCA with hierarchical clustering of max-normalized trajectories of the 1000 most abundant clonotypes was used as exploratory dynamics analysis. The CD4 or CD8 phenotype of responding clones was assigned using the separately sequenced CD4+ and CD8+ repertoires. The raw public data were reprocessed by TCRdb itself: fastp quality trimming at Q25, MiXCR clonotype calling, in-frame beta chains only. Every distinct CDR3 protein forms one entry, paired with its most common genes and DNA. It is TCRdb's table, rather than the study itself, that gives the V and J calls and clone size. The sample records about 300,000 distinct CDR3 sequences, 19% of which are singletons. The top ten hold roughly 20% of the sample.

The paper as a whole reports these results and caveats: SARS-CoV-2 specificity of the second-wave clones peaking on day 37 was not confirmed. Contracting CD4+ clones were located mainly in the CM and EM memory subsets, whereas CD8+ clones were found to be enriched in EMRA. Clones that contracted from day 15 to 85 showed balanced CD4/CD8 phenotypes, whereas a second wave of clones that expanded from day 15 to 37 leaned towards CD4+. Some responding clones were found in pre-infection memory, which suggests that pre-existing cross-reactive memory T cells took part in the SARS-CoV-2 response. Only two mild cases were covered in the study, and larger cohorts including severe cases with pre-infection samples were considered necessary.

PBMCs were isolated by Ficoll-Paque density gradient centrifugation. CDR1 DFQATT and CDR2 SNEGSKA were looked up in the germline V gene (reference sequence). The CDR3 numbers 16 residues from cysteine through phenylalanine. Left in the record is the CDR3 DNA by itself, 48 bases read in frame from the first base. Unmatched junction bases come to 7, with V trimmed by 0 bases and J by 3 bases. The sample holds many counts of this clonotype. This clone's antigen is unknown. The sample holds no much larger clone one base away, and base qualities are not on file. Recombination connected TRBV20-1 to TRBJ2-1; 8 bases in between match TRBD2. The receptor was isolated from a man between 18 and 29 years old who had mild COVID-19 (a few samples of this study predate the infection). The sample titles of this study are shuffled in the database, so cell type and time point are left out; the donor was told from shared clones. The sample consisted of PBMCs or a T cell subset sorted from them (not recorded which). The nucleotides are TGCAGTGCTAGAGAAGTTGGCGGGGGGTACTACAATGAGCAGTTCTTC. Protein translation: CSAREVGGGYYNEQFF.